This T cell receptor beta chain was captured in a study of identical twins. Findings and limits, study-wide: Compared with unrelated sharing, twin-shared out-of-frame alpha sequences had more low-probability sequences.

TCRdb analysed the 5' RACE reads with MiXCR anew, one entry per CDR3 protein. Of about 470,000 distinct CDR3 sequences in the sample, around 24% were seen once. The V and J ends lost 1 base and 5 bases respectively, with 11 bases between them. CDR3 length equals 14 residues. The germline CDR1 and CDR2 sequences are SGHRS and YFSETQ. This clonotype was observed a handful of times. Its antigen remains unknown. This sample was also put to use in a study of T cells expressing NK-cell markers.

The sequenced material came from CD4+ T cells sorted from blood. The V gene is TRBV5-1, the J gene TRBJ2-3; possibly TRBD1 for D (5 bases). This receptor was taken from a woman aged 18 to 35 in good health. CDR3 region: CASSLLGPGDTQYF. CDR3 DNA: TGCGCCAGCAGCTTGCTGGGGCCGGGAGATACGCAGTATTTT.